The 22 T cell receptor beta chains below come from one sample, sequenced in a study of T cell responses to AZD1222 COVID-19 vaccine. The protocol was immunoSEQ multiplex PCR, while the TCRdb copy is restricted to in-frame clones and leaves out a portion. The sample lists 110,000 to 150,000 clones; 80% to 90% were seen once. The specimen was peripheral blood, collected on day 0 of AZD1222 vaccination. The receptors here all came from an adult in good health.

This clone was observed a few times. The V call is TRBV4-1, the J call TRBJ1-5, with TRBD1 identical over 8 bases. This CDR3 comprises 16 residues. V shed 2 bases, J shed 4 bases, and the junction held 7 bases outside the gene matches. Germline CDR1 MGHRA, CDR2 YSYEKL. The CDR3 DNA is TGCGCCAGCAGCCAACCCCGGACAGGGACAAATCAGCCCCAGCATTTT. Translating it yields CASSQPRTGTNQPQHF.

This chain uses TRBV15 with TRBJ2-3, with D perhaps given as TRBD1 or TRBD2 (6 bases each). In germline, CDR1 is LNHNV, CDR2 YYDKDF (reference sequence). Trimming took off 5 bases at V and 2 bases at J, with 17 bases between the two ends. The CDR3 is 16 amino acids. This chain's CDR3 is CATSQTRRGDTDTQYF. The CDR3 nucleotides read TGTGCCACCAGCCAAACGAGGAGGGGGGACACAGATACGCAGTATTTT.

The rearrangement joins TRBV7-8 to TRBJ1-1; weak D call: TRBD1 (5 bases). Germline V lookup: CDR1 SGHVS, CDR2 FQNEAQ. Trimming cost V 5 bases and J 0 bases, with 10 bases left between them. The CDR3 runs 14 residues. The CDR3 DNA reads TGTGCCAGCAGCGACAGACGGATGAACACTGAAGCTTTCTTT. Translating gives CASSDRRMNTEAFF.

The chain couples TRBV5-6 to TRBJ1-2; perhaps TRBD1 as D (5 bases). V shed 2 bases and J shed 9 bases, with 23 bases lying between them. There are 16 residues in the CDR3. Germline V lookup: CDR1 SGHDT, CDR2 YYEEEE. The CDR3 here is CASSLDGGILSRSYTF. The CDR3 region has the DNA TGTGCCAGCAGCTTAGATGGGGGAATTCTTTCACGGAGCTACACCTTC.

Written as DNA, the CDR3 is TGCGCCAGCGCGAATCAGGGAGACACTGAAGCTTTCTTT. This translates into CASANQGDTEAFF. The V call is TRBV5-1, the J call TRBJ1-1, with D tentatively TRBD1 (5 bases). The length of the CDR3 is 13 residues. V was clipped by 7 bases and J by 3 bases, with 13 bases between them. The germline gives CDR1 SGHRS, CDR2 YFSETQ.

The chain uses TRBV9 and TRBJ2-1, with 15 positions matching TRBD2. In germline, CDR1 is SGDLS, CDR2 YYNGEE. The length of the CDR3 is 17 residues. With V trimmed by 4 bases and J by 3 bases, 5 bases remained unmatched. The chain's CDR3 is CASSPGLAGGNYNEQFF. Written as DNA, the CDR3 is TGTGCCAGCAGCCCGGGACTAGCGGGGGGCAACTACAATGAGCAGTTCTTC.

This chain joins TRBV3-1 (or the pseudogene TRBV3-2) and TRBJ1-6, with 7 bases identical to TRBD1. This CDR3 is built from 13 residues. The germline gives CDR1 LGHDT, CDR2 YNNKEL (reference sequence). V lost 4 bases to trimming and J lost 14 bases; unmatched junction nucleotides: 8. The CDR3 coding sequence is TGTGCCAGCAGCCCGGGACAGCATCCATCCCTCCACTTT. It translates to CASSPGQHPSLHF.

This chain connects TRBV19 to TRBJ1-5; 8 nucleotides line up with TRBD1. This CDR3 has 15 amino acids. J lost 5 bases, V lost 7 bases, and 10 bases had no gene match. Germline CDR1 is LNHDA and CDR2 is SQIVND (reference sequence). CDR3 bases: TGTGCCAGTACCGCTCCGACAGGGGTTGATCAGCCCCAGCATTTT. Translation gives CASTAPTGVDQPQHF. Supplemented by reference TRBV19 and TRBJ1-5, the full variable domain reads DGGITQSPKYLFRKEGQNVTLSCEQNLNHDAMYWYRQDPGQGLRLIYYSQIVNDFQKGDIAEGYSVSREKKESFPLTVTSAQKNPTAFYLCASTAPTGVDQPQHFGDGTRLSIL.

The CDR3 region is CASSWGDLPDTDTQYF. As DNA, the CDR3 is TGTGCCAGCAGCTGGGGCGACCTGCCCGACACAGATACGCAGTATTTT. V and J are TRBV11-1 and TRBJ2-3; a possible D gene is TRBD1 (5 bases). Deletions cut 4 bases from V and 2 bases from J, with 16 bases between. Germline loops: CDR1 SGHAT, CDR2 FQDESV (reference sequence). CDR3 length: 16 residues.

V is TRBV29-1 and J is TRBJ1-2; the match to TRBD1 covers 7 bases. Germline V gene lookup returns CDR1 SQVTM and CDR2 ANQGSEA. This CDR3 is 14 amino acids long. After removal of 5 bases from V and 2 bases from J, the junction contained 8 bases not matched to a gene. Written as DNA, the CDR3 is TGCAGCGTTCAATGGACAGGACTAAACTATGGCTACACCTTC. Amino acids: CSVQWTGLNYGYTF.

This rearrangement joins TRBV7-8 to TRBJ2-7; no definite D call. The length of the CDR3 is 14 residues. Germline V gene lookup returns CDR1 SGHVS and CDR2 FQNEAQ. The germline V and J ends were trimmed by 6 bases and 0 bases, with 12 bases remaining between them. The CDR3: CASSLTDDSYEQYF. The CDR3 DNA is TGTGCCAGCAGTCTGACCGACGACTCCTACGAGCAGTACTTC.

The rearrangement links TRBV30 to TRBJ1-5, with no clear D. Germline V gene data show CDR1 as GTSNPN and CDR2 as SVGIG (reference sequence). This CDR3 has 13 amino acids. The V end was cut by 1 base, the J end by 5 bases, with 9 bases between. The DNA for the CDR3 is TGTGCCTGGAGTGATGGACGGGATCAGCCCCAGCATTTT. Translating it yields CAWSDGRDQPQHF.

The V and J genes are TRBV18 and TRBJ2-7, with a tentative D call TRBD1 (5 bases). This CDR3 spans 14 amino acids. The V gene lost 0 bases and the J gene lost 5 bases, with 11 bases spanning the gap. Germline lookup yields CDR1 KGHSH and CDR2 LQKENI. For the CDR3, the DNA is TGTGCCAGCTCACCACCCAACAGGTTCAACGAGCAGTACTTC. Residues: CASSPPNRFNEQYF.

The chain is built from TRBV10-3 and TRBJ1-1, with TRBD1 as a possible D gene (5 bases). Germline V gene lookup returns CDR1 ENHRY and CDR2 SYGVKD. This CDR3 has 14 residues. V shed 0 bases and J shed 7 bases, with 12 bases lying between them. The CDR3 reads CAISESGREVEAFF. CDR3 in DNA: TGTGCCATCAGTGAGTCGGGCAGGGAGGTTGAAGCTTTCTTT.

V and J are TRBV19 and TRBJ2-1; 12 nucleotides match TRBD2. This CDR3 spans 17 amino acids. The junction had 11 bases not matched to a gene; V was cut back by 3 bases and J by 8 bases. Germline V lookup: CDR1 LNHDA, CDR2 SQIVND (reference sequence). The CDR3 DNA is TGTGCCAGTAGTATGCTAGCGGGGGGGGTACTCGCGGATGAGCAGTTCTTC. Its protein is CASSMLAGGVLADEQFF.

The chain carries TRBV5-1 and TRBJ2-3; TRBD1 agrees at 7 bases. The germline gives CDR1 SGHRS, CDR2 YFSETQ. This CDR3 has 16 residues. The ends lost 3 bases at V and 4 bases at J; junction bases unmatched: 11. CDR3 in DNA: TGCGCCAGCAGCTCTGGAACAGGGGTGCGAGCAGATACGCAGTATTTT. This sequence encodes CASSSGTGVRADTQYF.

This chain connects TRBV4-1 to TRBJ2-6; 8 nucleotides align to TRBD2. The germline V gene encodes CDR1 MGHRA and CDR2 YSYEKL. V shed 4 bases and J 1 base; nucleotides not matched to a gene: 6. CDR3 length equals 17 residues. The DNA for the CDR3 is TGCGCCAGCAGCCGCGGGAGGCCTCTTTCTGGGGCCAACGTCCTGACTTTC. This gives the protein CASSRGRPLSGANVLTF.

The CDR3 DNA reads as TGTGCCAGTAAACGACAGGGCCATCTCAATCAGCCCCAGCATTTT. Its translation: CASKRQGHLNQPQHF. The gene calls are TRBV21-1 and TRBJ1-5; TRBD1, as called in the table, went unchecked against the DNA. TRBV21-1 constitutes a pseudogene. This CDR3 is built from 15 residues.

The rearrangement joins TRBV11-2 to TRBJ1-2; D is uncertain. CDR1 SGHAT and CDR2 FQNNGV come from the germline V gene. The CDR3 covers 14 residues. Trimming left V 4 bases short and J 8 bases short, with 17 bases between. The DNA of the CDR3 is TGTGCCAGCAGCTCCCTATGGAGAGAAAAAGGCTACACCTTC. Translating it yields CASSSLWREKGYTF.

V is TRBV5-1 and J is TRBJ1-2, with D unresolved. Germline CDR1 SGHRS, CDR2 YFSETQ. The CDR3 is 13 residues long. V was shortened by 6 bases and J by 0 bases, with 9 bases between the two germline ends. CDR3 loop: CASNPGTNYGYTF. The CDR3 DNA follows: TGCGCCAGCAATCCAGGCACTAACTATGGCTACACCTTC.

The rearrangement links TRBV24-1 to TRBJ2-3; no clear D. Germline V gives CDR1 KGHDR, CDR2 SFDVKD. Trimming removed 3 bases at V and 4 bases at J, with 4 bases between. This CDR3 comprises 12 residues. DNA for the CDR3: TGTGCCACCAGTGATCACGCAGATACGCAGTATTTT. Protein sequence: CATSDHADTQYF.

The chain has TRBV24-1 and TRBJ2-5; the D gene is possibly TRBD2 (6 bases). Germline V CDR1 and CDR2: KGHDR, SFDVKD. This CDR3 has 14 amino acids. The V and J ends lost 1 base and 4 bases respectively, with 9 bases between them. The CDR3 DNA reads as TGTGCCACCAGTGATTTCAAGGGAGGAGAGACCCAGTACTTC. Translating gives CATSDFKGGETQYF.